This entry concerns a single T cell receptor (beta chain). No cell fractionation was done, so the repertoire covers all unsorted peripheral blood T cells. The data were obtained in a study of HIV-infected patients and healthy controls. The CDR3 runs to 21 residues. Germline V gene lookup returns CDR1 SGHVS and CDR2 FQNEAQ. The V end was cut by 5 bases, the J end by 3 bases, with 31 bases between. Reverse transcription used around 500 ng RNA and constant-region primers for alpha and beta. Separate chain-specific third strand synthesis with multiplexing indices produced the alpha and beta libraries. From the 5' RACE reads, TCRdb called clonotypes with MiXCR, one entry per CDR3 protein. Of about 18,000 distinct CDR3 sequences detected, approximately 9% appear once; the ten largest clones hold approximately 7.1%.

The rearrangement joins TRBV7-8 to TRBJ2-2; tentatively, D is TRBD1 or TRBD2 (7 bases each). Sequencing was done on a sample of blood. This clonotype originated in an adult in good health. CDR3 amino acids: CASSAQTTDRVGGRYTGELFF. In nucleotides, the CDR3 is TGTGCCAGCAGCGCACAAACGACTGACAGGGTTGGCGGGAGATACACCGGGGAGCTGTTTTTT.